A selection of T cell receptor beta chains follows, all from one sample in a study of blood T cell repertoires in COVID-19. Generated by immunoSEQ multiplex PCR, the TCRdb table keeps only in-frame clones and is missing some. The table has roughly 72,000 clones, 75% to 90% seen once; the top ten hold 2.5%. The sequenced sample consisted of peripheral blood. The receptors here all came from a human donor in a cohort sampled during active COVID-19. The CDR3 runs from the conserved cysteine through the conserved F or W. A D gene is named only where the DNA matches it firmly. Part of the rows lack a size; the others show once, few, many or a class for expanded clones.

CDR3aa,CDR3nt,abundance,v_gene,j_gene,d_gene
CASSPQGSGGGANVLTF,TGTGCCAGCAGCCCTCAGGGGTCCGGTGGGGGGGCCAACGTCCTGACTTTC,few,TRBV7-2,TRBJ2-6,-
CASSQADRLAGFTDTQYF,TGTGCCAGCAGCCAAGCGGACAGACTAGCGGGTTTCACAGATACGCAGTATTTT,-,TRBV3-1/TRBV3-2,TRBJ2-3,TRBD2
CASSRGGTGTDTQYF,TGTGCCAGCAGCCGAGGGGGCACGGGCACAGATACGCAGTATTTT,-,TRBV11-2,TRBJ2-3,TRBD1
CASSLSAGGIQETQYF,TGTGCCAGCAGTTTATCGGCGGGAGGGATCCAAGAGACCCAGTACTTC,-,TRBV28,TRBJ2-5,TRBD2
CASSSYGELFF,TGTGCCAGCAGTTCGTACGGGGAGCTGTTTTTT,-,TRBV27,TRBJ2-2,-
CASSSETGTGRHEQYF,TGTGCCAGCAGTTCTGAAACCGGGACAGGGCGACACGAGCAGTACTTC,few,TRBV27,TRBJ2-7,TRBD1
CASSFTTGTANAETQYF,TGTGCCAGCAGCTTCACCACAGGGACGGCAAACGCAGAGACCCAGTACTTC,-,TRBV5-6,TRBJ2-5,-
CASSTRTSSGNTIYF,TGTGCCAGCAGCACCCGGACAAGCTCTGGAAACACCATATATTTT,-,TRBV7-6,TRBJ1-3,-
CATSSPGKPYEQYF,TGTGCCACCAGTTCTCCAGGAAAGCCCTACGAGCAGTACTTC,few,TRBV24-1,TRBJ2-7,-
CASSPGTGWAGELFF,TGTGCCAGCAGTCCCGGGACAGGGTGGGCCGGGGAGCTGTTTTTT,-,TRBV6-2/TRBV6-3,TRBJ2-2,TRBD1
CATSRDRRDSYGYTF,TGTGCCACCAGCAGAGATCGCCGGGACAGCTATGGCTACACCTTC,-,TRBV15,TRBJ1-2,TRBD1
CASSLGGKNNEQFF,TGTGCCAGCAGCTTAGGAGGAAAAAACAATGAGCAGTTCTTC,once,TRBV7-2,TRBJ2-1,-
CASSSRGRALPYEQYF,TGTGCCAGCAGCTCAAGGGGGAGGGCCTTACCCTACGAGCAGTACTTC,-,TRBV11-2,TRBJ2-7,-
CASSVAEPTSGGFYNEQFF,TGTGCCAGCAGCGTAGCGGAACCCACTAGCGGGGGTTTCTACAATGAGCAGTTCTTC,few,TRBV9,TRBJ2-1,TRBD2
CASSESGTGSNEQFF,TGCGCCAGCAGCGAATCCGGGACAGGGTCGAATGAGCAGTTCTTC,-,TRBV10-1,TRBJ2-1,TRBD1
CASRPGLAGPGTDTQYF,TGTGCCAGCAGACCGGGACTAGCGGGGCCGGGCACAGATACGCAGTATTTT,-,TRBV7-2,TRBJ2-3,TRBD2
CASRDRRNTEAFF,TGTGCCAGCCGGGACAGGCGGAACACTGAAGCTTTCTTT,-,TRBV2,TRBJ1-1,TRBD1
CASSLLASGRSGETQYF,TGTGCCAGCAGTTTATTGGCTAGCGGGAGATCGGGGGAGACCCAGTACTTC,-,TRBV27,TRBJ2-5,TRBD2
CASGPQQGNQPQHF,TGTGCCAGTGGTCCTCAACAGGGCAATCAGCCCCAGCATTTT,-,TRBV19,TRBJ1-5,-
CASSEGALSYNEQFF,TGTGCCAGCAGTGAAGGAGCACTCTCCTACAATGAGCAGTTCTTC,-,TRBV6-1,TRBJ2-1,-
CASSPGQDYEQYF,TGCGCCAGCAGCCCTGGACAGGACTACGAGCAGTACTTC,-,TRBV4-3,TRBJ2-7,TRBD1
CASSPGLAGPNNEQFF,TGTGCCAGCAGCCCCGGACTAGCGGGGCCGAACAATGAGCAGTTCTTC,-,TRBV7-8,TRBJ2-1,TRBD2
CACRGGLNTEAFF,TGTGCCTGCCGGGGGGGATTGAACACTGAAGCTTTCTTT,-,TRBV11-2,TRBJ1-1,-
CASRSLAGKLYNEQFF,TGTGCCAGCAGGTCCCTAGCGGGCAAATTATACAATGAGCAGTTCTTC,-,TRBV11-2,TRBJ2-1,TRBD2
CASSGRDRSYGYTF,TGTGCCAGCAGCGGCCGGGACAGAAGCTATGGCTACACCTTC,-,TRBV6-5,TRBJ1-2,TRBD1
CASSFYRGGPNQPQHF,TGTGCCAGCAGCTTTTACAGGGGGGGTCCGAATCAGCCCCAGCATTTT,-,TRBV5-6,TRBJ1-5,TRBD1
CASSLNRGTNEKLFF,TGTGCCAGCTCTCTCAACAGGGGAACTAATGAAAAACTGTTTTTT,-,TRBV18,TRBJ1-4,TRBD1
CASSRTTDYNEQFF,TGTGCCAGCAGCCGAACGACAGACTACAATGAGCAGTTCTTC,-,TRBV14,TRBJ2-1,-
CASHRMGGLNTEAFF,TGCGCCAGCCACCGCATGGGGGGTTTGAACACTGAAGCTTTCTTT,few,TRBV5-1,TRBJ1-1,-
CASNRYSGTRETQYF,TGTGCCAGCAACCGCTATTCCGGGACTAGAGAGACCCAGTACTTC,-,TRBV6-5,TRBJ2-5,TRBD2
CASSSGLAAQETQYF,TGTGCCAGCAGCTCCGGACTAGCGGCACAAGAGACCCAGTACTTC,-,TRBV7-9,TRBJ2-5,TRBD2
CASSDRETGQDPYSNQPQHF,TGTGCCAGCAGTGACCGAGAGACCGGACAGGACCCCTATAGCAATCAGCCCCAGCATTTT,once,TRBV6-1,TRBJ1-5,TRBD1
CASSRTTAQETQYF,TGTGCCAGCAGTCGCACAACAGCCCAAGAGACCCAGTACTTC,-,TRBV27,TRBJ2-5,-
CASSTGLAGGSYNEQFF,TGTGCCAGCAGCACGGGACTAGCGGGGGGCTCCTACAATGAGCAGTTCTTC,-,TRBV9,TRBJ2-1,TRBD2
CASSSTGAGTEAFF,TGTGCCAGCAGTTCGACAGGGGCGGGGACTGAAGCTTTCTTT,-,TRBV2,TRBJ1-1,TRBD1
CASTTGVSPLHF,TGTGCCAGCACGACAGGGGTATCACCCCTCCACTTT,-,TRBV28,TRBJ1-6,TRBD1
CAWSAKANQPQHF,TGTGCCTGGAGTGCAAAAGCCAATCAGCCCCAGCATTTT,many,TRBV30,TRBJ1-5,-
CASSAFQGDTEAFF,TGTGCCAGCAGTGCCTTCCAGGGGGACACTGAAGCTTTCTTT,few,TRBV25-1,TRBJ1-1,TRBD1
CASRAGTAARWELFF,TGTGCCAGCAGGGCCGGGACAGCCGCCAGGTGGGAACTGTTTTTT,-,TRBV2,TRBJ1-4,TRBD1
CASSPTGGLVYNEQFF,TGTGCCAGCAGCCCAACAGGGGGCCTTGTATACAATGAGCAGTTCTTC,-,TRBV6-2/TRBV6-3,TRBJ2-1,TRBD1
CASSTGTGDEKLFF,TGTGCCAGCAGTACCGGGACAGGGGATGAAAAACTGTTTTTT,-,TRBV6-4,TRBJ1-4,TRBD1
CASSPGLTLNTEAFF,TGTGCCAGCTCACCGGGACTCACTTTGAACACTGAAGCTTTCTTT,-,TRBV18,TRBJ1-1,-
CARSCGQGGQETQYF,TGTGCCAGAAGCTGTGGACAGGGAGGACAAGAGACCCAGTACTTC,-,TRBV5-3,TRBJ2-5,TRBD1
CASSATGGPYNEQFF,TGTGCCAGCAGCGCCACAGGGGGCCCCTACAATGAGCAGTTCTTC,-,TRBV11-2,TRBJ2-1,TRBD1
CASSLSYEQYF,TGTGCCAGCAGCCTTTCCTACGAGCAGTACTTC,-,TRBV7-9,TRBJ2-7,-
CASSPLTGNTRNTGELFF,TGTGCCAGCAGCCCTCTGACAGGGAATACAAGGAACACCGGGGAGCTGTTTTTT,-,TRBV7-9,TRBJ2-2,TRBD1